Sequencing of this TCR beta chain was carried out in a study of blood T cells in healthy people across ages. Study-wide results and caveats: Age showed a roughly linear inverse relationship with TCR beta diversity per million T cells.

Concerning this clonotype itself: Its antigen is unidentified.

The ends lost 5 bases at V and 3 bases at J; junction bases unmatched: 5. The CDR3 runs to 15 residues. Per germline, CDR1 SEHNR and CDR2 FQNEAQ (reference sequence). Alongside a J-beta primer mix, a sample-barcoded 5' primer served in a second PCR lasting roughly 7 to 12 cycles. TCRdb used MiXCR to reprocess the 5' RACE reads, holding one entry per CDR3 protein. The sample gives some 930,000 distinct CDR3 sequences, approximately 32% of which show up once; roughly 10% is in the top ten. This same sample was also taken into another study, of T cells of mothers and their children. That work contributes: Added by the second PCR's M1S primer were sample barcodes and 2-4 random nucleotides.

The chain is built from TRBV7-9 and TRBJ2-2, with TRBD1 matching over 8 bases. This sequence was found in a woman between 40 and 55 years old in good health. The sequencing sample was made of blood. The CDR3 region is CASSETGADTGELFF. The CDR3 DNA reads TGTGCCAGCAGCGAGACAGGGGCGGACACCGGGGAGCTGTTTTTT.